This entry lists 22 T cell receptor beta chains sequenced from one sample in a study of blood T cell repertoires in COVID-19. Data came from immunoSEQ multiplex PCR; TCRdb stores just in-frame clones and leaves some out. The sample consists of 350,000 to 400,000 clones, roughly 90% of them appearing once. Material for sequencing was PBMCs or T cells enriched from blood (not recorded which). These receptors all stem from a woman aged 25 to 39 with acute COVID-19.

This clone was detected only a few times. The chain links TRBV5-1 to TRBJ1-2, with TRBD1 identical over 9 bases. Looked up from germline, CDR1 is SGHRS and CDR2 is YFSETQ. The length of the CDR3 is 12 residues. Losses at the gene ends were 7 bases for V and 2 bases for J; bases not matched to a gene: 0. CDR3 bases: TGCGCCAGCGGGACAGGGAACTATGGCTACACCTTC. Encoded protein: CASGTGNYGYTF.

For the CDR3, the DNA is TGCGCCAGCAGCCAAGAAGGCGAGGGACAGATGAACACTGAAGCTTTCTTT. Protein product: CASSQEGEGQMNTEAFF. The chain combines TRBV4-1 with TRBJ1-1; 7 bases fit TRBD1. CDR1 and CDR2 (germline): MGHRA, YSYEKL. J lost 0 bases, V lost 0 bases, and 7 bases had no gene match. The CDR3 consists of 17 residues.

This rearrangement joins TRBV7-2 to TRBJ2-1; TRBD2 might be the D (5 bases). Trimming shortened V by 2 bases and J by 0 bases, and 17 bases separated the two germline ends. Germline CDR1 reads SGHTA; CDR2 reads FQGNSA. The CDR3 loop spans 18 amino acids. CDR3 bases: TGTGCCAGCAGCTTACGTGTTGGAGACGGGAACTCCTACAATGAGCAGTTCTTC. This gives the protein CASSLRVGDGNSYNEQFF.

V usage is TRBV5-1 and J usage is TRBJ1-1; 8 bases line up with TRBD1. Germline assignment: CDR1 SGHRS and CDR2 YFSETQ. This CDR3 comprises 15 residues. J gave up 5 bases and V 0 bases, and 6 bases lay outside the gene matches. CDR3 nucleotides: TGCGCCAGCAGCTTGGAGGGCAGGGGGCGAACTGAAGCTTTCTTT. It translates to CASSLEGRGRTEAFF.

The gene calls are TRBV4-2 and TRBJ1-3, with D possibly TRBD1 on 5 matching bases. This CDR3 comprises 15 residues. The germline CDR1 and CDR2 sequences are LGHNA and YNFKEQ. The V gene lost 2 bases and the J gene lost 0 bases, with 8 bases spanning the gap. The CDR3 nucleotides read TGTGCCAGCAGCCAAAGACAGAGCTCTGGAAACACCATATATTTT. This translates into CASSQRQSSGNTIYF.

This clone was seen a single time. The V and J genes are TRBV7-9 and TRBJ2-3, with 9 bases lining up with TRBD2. J lost 2 bases, V lost 1 base, and 4 bases had no gene match. The CDR3 contains 16 residues. The germline V gene has CDR1 SEHNR and CDR2 FQNEAQ (reference sequence). CDR3 in DNA: TGTGCCAGCAGCTTAGGGCTAGCGGGGATCACAGATACGCAGTATTTT. It is translated as CASSLGLAGITDTQYF.

The rearrangement joins TRBV5-6 to TRBJ1-1; 8 nucleotides agree with TRBD1. The germline gives CDR1 SGHDT, CDR2 YYEEEE. V lost 4 bases to trimming and J lost 7 bases; unmatched junction nucleotides: 3. This CDR3 region has 12 residues. CDR3 sequence (DNA): TGTGCCAGCAGCATGACAGGGGATGAAGCTTTCTTT. This translates into CASSMTGDEAFF.

Only a few counts were recorded for this clone. The genes are TRBV9 and TRBJ2-7; D is possibly TRBD1 (6 bases). Trimming took 4 bases from V and 3 from J, leaving 14 bases between them. The CDR3 loop spans 14 amino acids. Germline-derived CDR1 and CDR2 are SGDLS and YYNGEE. The CDR3 DNA sequence: TGTGCCAGCAGCCCTTACCAGGGGCTCTACGAGCAGTACTTC. It is translated as CASSPYQGLYEQYF.

The chain carries TRBV7-3 and TRBJ2-7; 7 nucleotides agree with TRBD1. This CDR3 has 16 amino acids. Germline CDR1 reads SGHTA; CDR2 reads FQGTGA. Trimming at V came to 5 bases and at J to 0 bases, leaving 10 bases not matched to a gene. CDR3 DNA sequence: TGTGCCAGCAGCCCTACCTGGGACAGAAGCTCCTACGAGCAGTACTTC. This translates into CASSPTWDRSSYEQYF.

The rearrangement uses TRBV30 and TRBJ2-1; a weak D match, TRBD2 (5 bases). The CDR3 length is 13 residues. The ends were cut back, 0 bases at V and 6 bases at J, with 9 bases in the middle. Per the germline V gene, CDR1 is GTSNPN and CDR2 is SVGIG (reference sequence). Here the CDR3 reads CAWSVRLANEQFF. DNA of the CDR3: TGTGCCTGGAGTGTACGTCTAGCCAATGAGCAGTTCTTC.

The chain has TRBV11-2 and TRBJ1-2; a weak D match, TRBD1 (5 bases). The CDR3 covers 15 residues. Germline CDR1 and CDR2: SGHAT and FQNNGV. V was clipped by 1 base and J by 8 bases, with 17 bases between them. CDR3 residues: CASSLVGTEISGYTF. The CDR3 coding sequence is TGTGCCAGCAGCTTAGTAGGGACTGAAATTTCGGGCTACACCTTC.

This clone was seen once. The chain is built from TRBV2 and TRBJ1-2; D is unresolved. The CDR3 runs to 14 residues. CDR1 SNHLY and CDR2 FYNNEI come from the germline V gene. The V and J ends lost 7 bases and 7 bases respectively, with 19 bases between them. The CDR3 DNA follows: TGTGCCAGCACCGAGACTGACGAGCGGCGTGGCTACACCTTC. This codes for CASTETDERRGYTF.

V usage is TRBV19 and J usage is TRBJ2-2; 9 bases line up with TRBD1. Germline lookup yields CDR1 LNHDA and CDR2 SQIVND (reference sequence). This CDR3 region has 18 residues. J lost 5 bases, V lost 0 bases, and 10 bases had no gene match. CDR3 protein: CASSIERGQGRLTGELFF. CDR3 DNA sequence: TGTGCCAGTAGTATAGAAAGAGGACAGGGGCGCCTTACCGGGGAGCTGTTTTTT.

The chain links TRBV20-1 to TRBJ1-4, with a weak D call TRBD1 (6 bases). The CDR3 spans 15 residues. V was pared by 3 bases and J by 1 base, with 12 bases between. The germline CDR1 and CDR2 sequences are DFQATT and SNEGSKA (reference sequence). As DNA, the CDR3 is TGCAGTGCTAGTCTAACAGGGCGAACTAATGAAAAACTGTTTTTT. It yields the protein CSASLTGRTNEKLFF.

The chain employs TRBV9 and TRBJ2-7, with D hard to call. Germline lookup yields CDR1 SGDLS and CDR2 YYNGEE. The CDR3 length is 13 residues. Trimming stripped 4 bases from V and 4 bases from J, with 12 bases between. The CDR3 DNA reads TGTGCCAGCAGCCCCCAGGTTGGTTACGAGCAGTACTTC. It yields the protein CASSPQVGYEQYF.

The rearrangement joins TRBV29-1 to TRBJ2-3; possible D gene TRBD2, 6 bases. V lost 7 bases, J lost 2 bases, and 13 bases lay in between. This CDR3 has 13 residues. The germline gives CDR1 SQVTM, CDR2 ANQGSEA. This CDR3 is CSGTRGPTDTQYF. The CDR3 DNA sequence: TGCAGCGGGACGCGGGGACCCACAGATACGCAGTATTTT.

The chain recombines TRBV24-1 with TRBJ2-7; TRBD2 might be the D (6 bases). Deletions cut 4 bases from V and 6 bases from J, with 18 bases between. This CDR3 has 15 residues. Germline V gene data show CDR1 as KGHDR and CDR2 as SFDVKD. Here the CDR3 DNA reads TGTGCCACCAGTGACCGCCGGGACTCATTTTCCGAGCAGTACTTC. Encoded protein: CATSDRRDSFSEQYF.

This chain connects TRBV2 to TRBJ1-2; D is possibly TRBD1 (5 bases). Between the trimmed V and J ends, which lost 4 bases and 3 bases, there was a span of 9 bases. Germline V gene data show CDR1 as SNHLY and CDR2 as FYNNEI. The CDR3 is 13 residues long. CDR3 DNA sequence: TGTGCCAGCAGTGTAGGGGTCGACTATGGCTACACCTTC. Its protein product is CASSVGVDYGYTF.

CDR3 DNA sequence: TGTGCCAGCAGCACCCCGGGGGGCCTAAGTGATGGCTACACCTTC. It codes for CASSTPGGLSDGYTF. The V and J genes are TRBV7-9 and TRBJ1-2; maybe TRBD1 (6 bases). Between the trimmed V and J ends, which lost 5 bases and 6 bases, there was a span of 19 bases. CDR1 and CDR2 (germline): SEHNR, FQNEAQ (reference sequence). The CDR3 totals 15 residues.

The rearrangement links TRBV18 to TRBJ1-1; D is uncertain. Per the germline V gene, CDR1 is KGHSH and CDR2 is LQKENI. The CDR3 extends over 12 amino acids. Deletions cut 5 bases from V and 0 bases from J, with 4 bases between. The CDR3, as DNA: TGTGCCAGCTCAGGGCTGAACACTGAAGCTTTCTTT. Amino acid sequence: CASSGLNTEAFF.

The chain is built from TRBV27 and TRBJ1-2; no reliable D call. Germline V gene data show CDR1 as MNHEY and CDR2 as SMNVEV (reference sequence). V lost 8 bases and J lost 2, with 18 bases in between. The CDR3 has 15 amino acids. This chain's CDR3 is CASGPFGTGNYGYTF. In nucleotides, the CDR3 is TGTGCCAGCGGGCCTTTCGGCACGGGAAACTATGGCTACACCTTC.

This chain connects TRBV6-4 to TRBJ1-6, with TRBD1 as a possible D gene (6 bases). Per germline, CDR1 MRHNA and CDR2 SNTAGT. V was clipped by 5 bases and J by 10 bases, with 15 bases between them. This CDR3 has 14 amino acids. The CDR3 DNA follows: TGTGCCAGCAGTCATGGACAGAACGAATCACCCCTCCACTTT. Amino acid sequence: CASSHGQNESPLHF.